This T cell receptor (beta chain) was sequenced for a study of blood T cell repertoires in COVID-19. For the study at large: Sites in the United States, Italy and Spain provided acute and convalescent COVID-19 samples. Nucleic acid was either cDNA or gDNA, and it came from T cells, B-cell-depleted T cells, or PBMCs.

This table comes from immunoSEQ multiplex PCR, and its TCRdb copy is limited to in-frame clones, with some not included. The sample contains under 300,000 clones, less than 85% of which appear only once. V was pared by 5 bases and J by 6 bases, with 11 bases between. Germline V gives CDR1 MGHDK, CDR2 SYGVNS. There are 13 residues in the CDR3. The rearrangement links TRBV25-1 to TRBJ2-1, with D tentatively TRBD2 (6 bases). The receptor's source is a woman aged 80 or over with active or convalescent COVID-19. Sequencing used peripheral blood. This CDR3 is CASSHRGGNEQFF. CDR3 nucleotide sequence: TGTGCCAGCAGTCACCGGGGAGGCAATGAGCAGTTCTTC.